This T cell receptor beta chain was identified in a study of blood T cell repertoires in COVID-19 (dated by TCRdb to about 2020). In the study overall: The collaborator samples originated in the United States, Italy and Spain and spanned the acute and convalescent phases of COVID-19. The prospective study material was composed of cDNA or gDNA derived from T cells, B-cell-depleted T cells, or PBMCs. Deeply sampled blood TCRbeta repertoires from subjects exposed to, actively infected with, or recovered from COVID-19 were included in the dataset. A freely available public database, intended as a resource for researchers studying the immune response to SARS-CoV-2, is where the repertoires were released. Samples came from the ongoing ImmuneRACE study (first 160 participants) plus 1,254 subjects from 6 global collaborators. Nearly every sample came with metadata listing a de-identified subject ID, COVID-19 status, age in years and sex. Where available, HLA class I and class II types were taken from metadata supplied by the sample provider and were not determined by assay-based typing.

Broad study findings and their caveats: Clinical and demographic metadata were provided uncurated, with the amount varying by source and participant.

Whole blood was collected in K2EDTA tubes by collaborating institutions according to the institutions' own protocols. For TCRbeta analysis, collaborators shipped samples in one of three forms: frozen whole blood, isolated PBMCs, or DNA extracted from either of those sample types. Comment on this clone: It has no known antigen specificity. Nothing much larger sits one base from this clone, and base qualities are not available.

TCRbeta CDR3 regions were amplified from genomic DNA by means of the immunoSEQ Assay, a bias-controlled multiplex PCR. On the authors' methods: Within the assay, amplification of reference gene primers was used to estimate how many nucleated cells each sample contained. To quantify the absolute abundance of each unique TCRbeta CDR3 rearrangement, sequence reads were collapsed and filtered. For each sample, productive Simpson clonality was calculated as the square root of Simpson's diversity index across productive rearrangements. TCRdb's version of the immuneACCESS table is confined to in-frame rearrangements and falls short of the full clone set. An unresolved V gene accounts for under half of the shortfall where checked; the remainder is of unknown origin. The DNA was the basis for D and trimming; V, J and clone size are from that table. The sample records some 87,000 clones, about 84% of which are singletons. Nearly 25% of the sample comes from the top ten.

In the germline V gene, CDR1 corresponds to SGHRS and CDR2 to YFSETQ. The CDR3 starts with the cysteine, ends with the phenylalanine, and has 15 residues. Of the read, only the CDR3 DNA is kept; its 45 bases are in frame from base 1. After removal of 7 bases from V and 4 bases from J, the junction retains 10 bases not matched to a gene. Sequencing used peripheral blood. Recombination linked TRBV5-1 to TRBJ2-1; 8 bases in the middle match TRBD2. This receptor was taken from a human donor in a cohort sampled during active COVID-19. The CDR3 protein sequence reads: CASGPGGGQYNEQFF. The nucleotides read TGCGCCAGCGGCCCCGGGGGGGGGCAGTACAATGAGCAGTTCTTC.